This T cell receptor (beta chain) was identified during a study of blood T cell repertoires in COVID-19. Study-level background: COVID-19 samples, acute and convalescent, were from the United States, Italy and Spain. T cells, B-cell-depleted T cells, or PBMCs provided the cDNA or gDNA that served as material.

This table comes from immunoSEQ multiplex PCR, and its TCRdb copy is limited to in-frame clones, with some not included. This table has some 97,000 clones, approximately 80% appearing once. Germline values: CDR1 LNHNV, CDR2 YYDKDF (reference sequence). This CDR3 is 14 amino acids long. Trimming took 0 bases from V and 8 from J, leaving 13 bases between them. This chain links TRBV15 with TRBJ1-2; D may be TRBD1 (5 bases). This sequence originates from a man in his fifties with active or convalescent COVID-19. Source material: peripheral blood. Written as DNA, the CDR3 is TGTGCCACCAGCAGAGATCGGGGGGTAGAGGGCTACACCTTC. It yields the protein CATSRDRGVEGYTF.